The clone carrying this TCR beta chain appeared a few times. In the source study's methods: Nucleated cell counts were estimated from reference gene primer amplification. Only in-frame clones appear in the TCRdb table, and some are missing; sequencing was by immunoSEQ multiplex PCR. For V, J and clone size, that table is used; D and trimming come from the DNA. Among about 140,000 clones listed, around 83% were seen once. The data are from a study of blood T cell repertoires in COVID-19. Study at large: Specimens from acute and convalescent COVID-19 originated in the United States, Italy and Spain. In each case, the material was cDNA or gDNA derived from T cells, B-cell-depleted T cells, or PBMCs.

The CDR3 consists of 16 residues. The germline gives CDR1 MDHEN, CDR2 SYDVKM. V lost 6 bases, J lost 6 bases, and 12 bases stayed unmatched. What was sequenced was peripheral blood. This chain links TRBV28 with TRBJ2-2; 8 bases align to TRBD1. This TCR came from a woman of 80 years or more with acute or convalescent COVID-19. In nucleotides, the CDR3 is TGTGCCAGCAGGTATAACAGGGGGATGCGTTCCGGGGAGCTGTTTTTT. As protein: CASRYNRGMRSGELFF.